These T cell receptor beta chains were read from a single sample in a study of blood T cell repertoires in COVID-19. Data came from immunoSEQ multiplex PCR; TCRdb stores just in-frame clones and leaves some out. Of about 67,000 clones listed, about four fifths are singletons. Sequencing was performed on peripheral blood. All receptors come from a woman between 55 and 75 years old with acute or convalescent COVID-19. Both conserved end residues are part of each CDR3. Each record gives: clone size, J gene, V gene, CDR3 protein. Clone size is shown for a subset of rows, as once, few, many or a class of expanded clone.

abundance: .
j_gene: TRBJ2-7
v_gene: TRBV28
CDR3aa: CASSSDSVSSYEQYF

abundance: once
j_gene: TRBJ2-5
v_gene: TRBV27
CDR3aa: CASSPLRGRQTQYF

abundance: .
j_gene: TRBJ2-2
v_gene: TRBV19
CDR3aa: CASSIAGQGIGTGELFF

abundance: few
j_gene: TRBJ1-6
v_gene: TRBV7-9
CDR3aa: CASSFGQGADSPLHF

abundance: .
j_gene: TRBJ1-5
v_gene: TRBV2
CDR3aa: CASTKEGGWQPQHF

abundance: .
j_gene: TRBJ2-7
v_gene: TRBV3-1/TRBV3-2
CDR3aa: CASSQEGAVDEQYF

abundance: .
j_gene: TRBJ2-2
v_gene: TRBV6-6
CDR3aa: CAGARGAGELFF

abundance: .
j_gene: TRBJ2-5
v_gene: TRBV10-1
CDR3aa: CASSDGQGGQETQYF

abundance: .
j_gene: TRBJ1-5
v_gene: TRBV4-2
CDR3aa: CASSQEASQPQHF

abundance: .
j_gene: TRBJ1-2
v_gene: TRBV19
CDR3aa: CASTVDRGNYGYTF

abundance: .
j_gene: TRBJ1-4
v_gene: TRBV20-1
CDR3aa: CSASIQGGEKLFF

abundance: .
j_gene: TRBJ2-2
v_gene: TRBV13
CDR3aa: CASSTTTNTGELFF